This paragraph reports one T cell receptor (beta chain). The source of the sample is a study of T-cell reconstitution after alpha-beta-depleted transplantation in children. The TCRbeta library incorporated unique molecular identifiers. TCRdb re-called the PCR reads through MiXCR, storing one row per CDR3 protein. Found here are about 500,000 distinct CDR3 sequences, around a third of them singletons; the top ten hold 2% to 3%. The sample in question was PBMCs from the stem cell graft donor, obtained from the stem cell graft. This sequence originates from a human donor who donated a stem cell graft to a child with aplastic anemia.

CDR3 DNA: TGTGCCAGCAGCTCCCGACAGGGAAACACAGATACGCAGTATTTT. Translating it yields CASSSRQGNTDTQYF. The chain couples TRBV11-2 to TRBJ2-3; 7 bases agree with TRBD1. V lost 4 bases to trimming and J lost 2 bases; unmatched junction nucleotides: 6. Germline V lookup: CDR1 SGHAT, CDR2 FQNNGV. There are 15 residues in the CDR3.